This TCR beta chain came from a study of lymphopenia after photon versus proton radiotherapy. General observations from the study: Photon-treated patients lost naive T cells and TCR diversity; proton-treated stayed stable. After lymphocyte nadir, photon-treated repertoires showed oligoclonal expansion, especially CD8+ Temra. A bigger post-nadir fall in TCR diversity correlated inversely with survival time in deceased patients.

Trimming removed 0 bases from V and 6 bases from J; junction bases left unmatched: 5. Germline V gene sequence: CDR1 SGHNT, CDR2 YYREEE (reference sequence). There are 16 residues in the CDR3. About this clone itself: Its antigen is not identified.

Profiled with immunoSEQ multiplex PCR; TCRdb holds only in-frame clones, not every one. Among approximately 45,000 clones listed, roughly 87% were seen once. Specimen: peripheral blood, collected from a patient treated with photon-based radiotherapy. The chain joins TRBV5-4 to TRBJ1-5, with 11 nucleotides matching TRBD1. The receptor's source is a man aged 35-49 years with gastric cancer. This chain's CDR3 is CASSLGGQGAGQPQHF. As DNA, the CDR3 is TGTGCCAGCAGCTTGGGAGGACAGGGGGCGGGTCAGCCCCAGCATTTT.